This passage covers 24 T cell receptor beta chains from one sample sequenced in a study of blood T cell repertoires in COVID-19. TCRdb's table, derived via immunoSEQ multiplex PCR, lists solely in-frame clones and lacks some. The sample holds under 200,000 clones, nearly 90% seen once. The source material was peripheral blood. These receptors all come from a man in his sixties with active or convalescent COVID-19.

In DNA, the CDR3 is TGTGCCAGCACGGGGACAGGGGAATCACCCCTCCACTTT. Its protein is CASTGTGESPLHF. The chain combines TRBV2 with TRBJ1-6; 10 bases are shared with TRBD1. The CDR3 contains 13 residues. V shed 7 bases, J shed 10 bases, and the junction held 4 bases outside the gene matches. From germline, CDR1 is SNHLY and CDR2 FYNNEI.

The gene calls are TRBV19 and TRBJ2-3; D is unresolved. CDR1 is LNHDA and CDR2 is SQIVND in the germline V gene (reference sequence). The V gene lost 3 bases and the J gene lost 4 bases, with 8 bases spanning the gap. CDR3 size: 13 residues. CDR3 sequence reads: CASSINSPDTQYF. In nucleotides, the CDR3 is TGTGCCAGTAGTATTAATTCCCCAGATACGCAGTATTTT. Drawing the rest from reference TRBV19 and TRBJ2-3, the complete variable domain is DGGITQSPKYLFRKEGQNVTLSCEQNLNHDAMYWYRQDPGQGLRLIYYSQIVNDFQKGDIAEGYSVSREKKESFPLTVTSAQKNPTAFYLCASSINSPDTQYFGPGTRLTVL.

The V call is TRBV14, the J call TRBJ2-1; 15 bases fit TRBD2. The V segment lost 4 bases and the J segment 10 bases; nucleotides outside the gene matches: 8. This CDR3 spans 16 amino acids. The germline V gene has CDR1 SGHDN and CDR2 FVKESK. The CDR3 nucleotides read TGTGCCAGCAGCCCCCTTGGACTAGCGGGGGGGCGAGAGCAGTTCTTC. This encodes CASSPLGLAGGREQFF. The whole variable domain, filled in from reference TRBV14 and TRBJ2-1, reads EAGVTQFPSHSVIEKGQTVTLRCDPISGHDNLYWYRRVMGKEIKFLLHFVKESKQDESGMPNNRFLAERTGGTYSTLKVQPAELEDSGVYFCASSPLGLAGGREQFFGPGTRLTVL.

CDR3 bases: TGTGCCAGCAGGAGAGGACAGAGTAATCAGCCCCAGCATTTT. The encoded protein is CASRRGQSNQPQHF. The V and J genes are TRBV2 and TRBJ1-5, with a possible D match to TRBD1 (6 bases). This CDR3 spans 14 amino acids. V shed 6 bases and J shed 4 bases, with 13 bases lying between them. Germline V gene sequence: CDR1 SNHLY, CDR2 FYNNEI.

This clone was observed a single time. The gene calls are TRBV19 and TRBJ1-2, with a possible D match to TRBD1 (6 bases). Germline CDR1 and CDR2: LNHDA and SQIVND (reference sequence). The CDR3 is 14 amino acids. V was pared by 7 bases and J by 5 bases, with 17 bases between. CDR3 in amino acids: CASTGRGIGYGYTF. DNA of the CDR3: TGTGCCAGTACGGGCAGGGGCATTGGGTATGGCTACACCTTC.

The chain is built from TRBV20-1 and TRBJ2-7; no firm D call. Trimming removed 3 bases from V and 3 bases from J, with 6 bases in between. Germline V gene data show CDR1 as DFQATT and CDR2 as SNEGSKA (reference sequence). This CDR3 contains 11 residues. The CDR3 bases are TGCAGTGCTAGGGGCCACTACGAGCAGTACTTC. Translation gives CSARGHYEQYF.

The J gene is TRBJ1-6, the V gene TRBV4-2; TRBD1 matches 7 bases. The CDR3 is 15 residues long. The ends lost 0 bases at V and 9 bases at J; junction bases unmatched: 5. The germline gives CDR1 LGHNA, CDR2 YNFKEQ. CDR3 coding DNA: TGTGCCAGCAGCCAAGATCTGACAGGGCTTTCACCCCTCCACTTT. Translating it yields CASSQDLTGLSPLHF.

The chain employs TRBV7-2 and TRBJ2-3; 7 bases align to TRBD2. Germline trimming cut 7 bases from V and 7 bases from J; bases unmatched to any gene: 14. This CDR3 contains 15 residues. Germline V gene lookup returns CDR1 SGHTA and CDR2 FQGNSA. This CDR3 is CASTPRGSGLNTQYF. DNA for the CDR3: TGTGCCAGCACCCCCCGGGGTAGCGGGCTTAATACGCAGTATTTT.

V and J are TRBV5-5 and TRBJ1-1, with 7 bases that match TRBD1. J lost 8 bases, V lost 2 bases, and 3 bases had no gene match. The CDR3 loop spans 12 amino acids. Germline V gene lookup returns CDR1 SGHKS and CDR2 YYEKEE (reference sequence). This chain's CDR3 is CASSFGTDEAFF. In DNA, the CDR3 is TGTGCCAGCAGCTTTGGGACAGACGAAGCTTTCTTT.

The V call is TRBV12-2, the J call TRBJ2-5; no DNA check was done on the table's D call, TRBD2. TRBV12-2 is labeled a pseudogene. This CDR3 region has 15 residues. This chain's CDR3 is CASRLAGLDNETQYF. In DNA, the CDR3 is TGTGCAAGTCGCTTAGCCGGGTTGGATAACGAGACCCAGTACTTC.

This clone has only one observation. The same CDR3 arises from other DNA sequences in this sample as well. This chain's CDR3 is CASSLAREQYF. The CDR3 DNA sequence: TGTGCCAGCAGTTTAGCGAGAGAGCAGTACTTC. The V call is TRBV12-3 or TRBV12-4, the J call TRBJ2-7, with D unresolved. The V and J ends lost 0 bases and 7 bases respectively, with 4 bases between them. CDR3 size: 11 residues.

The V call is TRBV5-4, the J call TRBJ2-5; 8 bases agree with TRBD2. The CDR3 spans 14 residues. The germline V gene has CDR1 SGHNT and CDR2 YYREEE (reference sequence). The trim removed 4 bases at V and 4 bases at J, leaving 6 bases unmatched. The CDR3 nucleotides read TGTGCCAGCAGCGGGACGGGACTAGGAGAGACCCAGTACTTC. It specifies CASSGTGLGETQYF.

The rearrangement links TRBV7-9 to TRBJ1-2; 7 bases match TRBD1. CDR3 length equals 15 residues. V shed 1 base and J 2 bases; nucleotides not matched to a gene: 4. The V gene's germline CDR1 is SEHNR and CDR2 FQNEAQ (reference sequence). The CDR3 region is CASSLGGQENYGYTF. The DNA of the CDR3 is TGTGCCAGCAGCTTAGGTGGACAGGAGAACTATGGCTACACCTTC.

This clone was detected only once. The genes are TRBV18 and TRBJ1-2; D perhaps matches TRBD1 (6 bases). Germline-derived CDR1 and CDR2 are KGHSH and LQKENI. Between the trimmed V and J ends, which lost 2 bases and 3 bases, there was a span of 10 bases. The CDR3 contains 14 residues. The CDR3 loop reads CASSPENRDYGYTF. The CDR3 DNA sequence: TGTGCCAGCTCACCAGAAAACAGGGACTATGGCTACACCTTC. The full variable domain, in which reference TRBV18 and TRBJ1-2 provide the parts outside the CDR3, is NAGVMQNPRHLVRRRGQEARLRCSPMKGHSHVYWYRQLPEEGLKFMVYLQKENIIDESGMPKERFSAEFPKEGPSILRIQQVVRGDSAAYFCASSPENRDYGYTFGSGTRLTVV.

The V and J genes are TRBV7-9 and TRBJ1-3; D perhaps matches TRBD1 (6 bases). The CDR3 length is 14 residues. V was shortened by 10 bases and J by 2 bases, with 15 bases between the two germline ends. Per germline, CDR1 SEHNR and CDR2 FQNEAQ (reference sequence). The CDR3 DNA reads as TGTGCCACCAGGACAGTAGCCCCTGGAAACACCATATATTTT. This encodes CATRTVAPGNTIYF.

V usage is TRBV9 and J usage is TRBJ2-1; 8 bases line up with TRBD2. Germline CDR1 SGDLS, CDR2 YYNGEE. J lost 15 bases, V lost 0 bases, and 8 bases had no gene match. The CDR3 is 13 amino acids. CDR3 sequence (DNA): TGTGCCAGCAGCGTAGGCCCGGGGGGGCCGTGGTTCTTC. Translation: CASSVGPGGPWFF.

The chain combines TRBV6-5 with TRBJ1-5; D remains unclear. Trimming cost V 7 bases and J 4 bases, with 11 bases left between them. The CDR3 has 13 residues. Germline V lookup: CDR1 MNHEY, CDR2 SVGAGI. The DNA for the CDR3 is TGTGCCAGCAAAAAACGGCGGAATCAGCCCCAGCATTTT. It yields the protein CASKKRRNQPQHF.

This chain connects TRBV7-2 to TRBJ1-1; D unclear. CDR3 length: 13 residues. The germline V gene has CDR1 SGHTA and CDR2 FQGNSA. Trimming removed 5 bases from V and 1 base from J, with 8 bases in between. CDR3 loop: CASSLRGNTEAFF. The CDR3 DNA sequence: TGTGCCAGCAGCCTCAGAGGGAACACTGAAGCTTTCTTT.

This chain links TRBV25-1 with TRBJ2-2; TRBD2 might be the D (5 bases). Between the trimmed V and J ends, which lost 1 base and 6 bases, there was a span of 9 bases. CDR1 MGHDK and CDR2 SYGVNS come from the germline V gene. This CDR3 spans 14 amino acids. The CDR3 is CASSEWTGAGELFF. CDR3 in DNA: TGTGCCAGCAGTGAATGGACTGGGGCCGGGGAGCTGTTTTTT.

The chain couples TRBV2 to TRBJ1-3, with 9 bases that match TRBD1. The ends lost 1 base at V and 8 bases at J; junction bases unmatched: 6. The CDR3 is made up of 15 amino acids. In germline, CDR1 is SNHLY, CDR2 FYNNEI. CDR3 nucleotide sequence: TGTGCCAGCAGTGAAGGACAGGGGGGGACATACACCATATATTTT. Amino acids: CASSEGQGGTYTIYF. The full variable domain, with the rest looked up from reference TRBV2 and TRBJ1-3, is EPEVTQTPSHQVTQMGQEVILRCVPISNHLYFYWYRQILGQKVEFLVSFYNNEISEKSEIFDDQFSVERPDGSNFTLKIRSTKLEDSAMYFCASSEGQGGTYTIYFGEGSWLTVV.

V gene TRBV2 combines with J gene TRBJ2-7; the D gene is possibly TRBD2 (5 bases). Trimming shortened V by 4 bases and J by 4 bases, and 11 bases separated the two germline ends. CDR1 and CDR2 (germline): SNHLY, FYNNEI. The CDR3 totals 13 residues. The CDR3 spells CASSVEGRYEQYF. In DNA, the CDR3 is TGTGCCAGCAGTGTAGAGGGTCGTTACGAGCAGTACTTC.

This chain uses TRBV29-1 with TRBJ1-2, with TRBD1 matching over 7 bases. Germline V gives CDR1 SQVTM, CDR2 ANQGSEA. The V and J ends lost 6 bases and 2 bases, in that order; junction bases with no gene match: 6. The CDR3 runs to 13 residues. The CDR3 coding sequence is TGCAGCGTCAGGGGGAGTGAAAACTATGGCTACACCTTC. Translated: CSVRGSENYGYTF.

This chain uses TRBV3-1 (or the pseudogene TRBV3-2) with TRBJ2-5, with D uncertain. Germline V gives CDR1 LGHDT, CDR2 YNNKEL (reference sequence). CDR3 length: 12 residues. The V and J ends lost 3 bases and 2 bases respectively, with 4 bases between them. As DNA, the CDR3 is TGTGCCAGCAGCCAGAGGCAAGAGACCCAGTACTTC. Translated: CASSQRQETQYF.

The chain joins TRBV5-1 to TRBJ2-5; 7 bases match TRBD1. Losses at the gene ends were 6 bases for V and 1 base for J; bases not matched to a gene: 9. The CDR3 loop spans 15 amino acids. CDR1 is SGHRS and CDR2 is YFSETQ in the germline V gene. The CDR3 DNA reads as TGCGCCAGCACTTCATGGACAGGTACCCAAGAGACCCAGTACTTC. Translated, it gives CASTSWTGTQETQYF.